This T cell receptor beta chain was identified in a study of blood T cells in healthy people across ages. Study-level points and caveats: The study could not conclusively compare naive and antigen-experienced cells, given its unsorted PBMCs.

No fewer than 6.5 million PBMCs went into each sample. The CDR3 has 15 residues. V was cut by 0 bases and J by 4 bases, with 11 bases left in between. Germline-derived CDR1 and CDR2 are SEHNR and FQNEAQ (reference sequence). In regard to this clonotype: Its antigen is not known.

The authors ran a second PCR of about 6 to 11 cycles using a sample-barcoded 5' primer and a J-beta primer mix. Each of the samples gave a minimum of 2.5 million paired-end reads that contained CDR3. TCRdb passed the 5' RACE reads through MiXCR, listing each CDR3 protein once. The sample carries some 880,000 distinct CDR3 sequences, around 34% recorded once. The V gene is TRBV7-9, the J gene TRBJ2-3; D may be TRBD2 (6 bases). This receptor was obtained from a man aged 18 to 30 in good health. Source material: blood. DNA of the CDR3: TGTGCCAGCAGCTTAGCCGCGGGGCGGGCAGATACGCAGTATTTT. It is translated as CASSLAAGRADTQYF.